This TCR beta chain was obtained from a study of CD8 T cells in ankylosing spondylitis. General observations from the study: Certain motif variants had earlier been reported in reactive arthritis synovial fluid and blood. Roughly 8 highly homologous variants formed a TCR beta motif that appeared characteristic of ankylosing spondylitis blood.

Making use of molecular barcodes, quantitative 5'-RACE generated TCR beta libraries. MiXCR, run by TCRdb on the 5' RACE reads, gives a single entry per CDR3 protein. The sample has about 280,000 distinct CDR3 sequences, 20% seen once. As for this clonotype: Its antigen is currently unknown.

Sample: blood, either unsorted or a sorted T cell fraction (not recorded which). The TCR was taken from a male donor with ankylosing spondylitis or in good health (not recorded which).

CDR3 nucleotides: TGCAGTGCGCCGGGGGGAAGCTCCTACAATGAGCAGTTCTTC. This encodes CSAPGGSSYNEQFF. The chain couples TRBV20-1 to TRBJ2-1, with 7 bases that match TRBD2. CDR3 length: 14 residues. Germline lookup yields CDR1 DFQATT and CDR2 SNEGSKA (reference sequence). Germline trimming cut 6 bases from V and 0 bases from J; bases unmatched to any gene: 5.